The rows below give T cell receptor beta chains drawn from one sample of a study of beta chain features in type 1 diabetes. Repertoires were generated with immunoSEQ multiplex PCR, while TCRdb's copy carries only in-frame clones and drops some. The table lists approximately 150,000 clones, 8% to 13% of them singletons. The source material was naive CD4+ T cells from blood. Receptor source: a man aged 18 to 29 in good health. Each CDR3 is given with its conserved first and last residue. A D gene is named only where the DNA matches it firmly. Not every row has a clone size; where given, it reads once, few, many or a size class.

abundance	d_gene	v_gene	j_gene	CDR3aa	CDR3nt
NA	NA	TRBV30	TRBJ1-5	CAWGDDRQRNQPQHF	TGTGCCTGGGGGGACGACAGGCAGCGCAATCAGCCCCAGCATTTT
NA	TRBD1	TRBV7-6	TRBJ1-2	CASSPRDRGSMGYGYTF	TGTGCCAGCAGCCCACGGGACAGGGGGTCTATGGGGTATGGCTACACCTTC
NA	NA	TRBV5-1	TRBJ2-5	CASSLDSIQETQYF	TGCGCCAGCAGCTTGGACTCTATCCAAGAGACCCAGTACTTC
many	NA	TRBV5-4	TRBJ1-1	CASRVGLLNTEAFF	TGTGCCAGTCGGGTAGGACTCCTGAACACTGAAGCTTTCTTT
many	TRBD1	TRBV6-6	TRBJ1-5	CASRPTGGNSNQPQHF	TGTGCCAGCAGGCCCACAGGGGGCAATAGCAATCAGCCCCAGCATTTT
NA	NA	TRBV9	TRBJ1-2	CASSAHTGRMETNYGYTF	TGTGCCAGCAGCGCACACACAGGACGGATGGAAACCAACTATGGCTACACCTTC
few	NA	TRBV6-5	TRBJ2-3	CANRASATDTQYF	TGTGCCAACAGGGCCTCCGCCACAGATACGCAGTATTTT
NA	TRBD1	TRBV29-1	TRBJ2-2	CSVTNTGADTGELFF	TGCAGCGTTACAAACACAGGGGCAGACACCGGGGAGCTGTTTTTT
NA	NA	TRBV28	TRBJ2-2	CASSFGAVNTGELFF	TGTGCCAGCAGTTTTGGAGCCGTCAACACCGGGGAGCTGTTTTTT
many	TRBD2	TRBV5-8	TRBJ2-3	CASSPGLAGGTDTQYF	TGTGCCAGCAGCCCGGGGCTAGCGGGGGGCACAGATACGCAGTATTTT
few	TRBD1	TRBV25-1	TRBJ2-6	CASSDRVSGANVLTF	TGTGCCAGCAGCGACAGGGTATCTGGGGCCAACGTCCTGACTTTC
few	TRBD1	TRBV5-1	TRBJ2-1	CASSSGGTGGGEQFF	TGCGCCAGCAGCTCGGGCGGTACAGGGGGCGGTGAGCAGTTCTTC
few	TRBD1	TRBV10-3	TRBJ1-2	CATRGDREVEGYTF	TGTGCCACCAGAGGTGACAGGGAGGTTGAAGGCTACACCTTC
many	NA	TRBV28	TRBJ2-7	CASRVDGDEQYF	TGTGCCAGCAGGGTCGACGGGGACGAGCAGTACTTC
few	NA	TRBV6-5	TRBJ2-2	CASRVDSTGELFF	TGTGCCAGCAGGGTCGACAGCACCGGGGAGCTGTTTTTT
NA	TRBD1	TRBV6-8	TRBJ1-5	CATRTGNQPQHF	TGTGCCACCCGGACAGGGAATCAGCCCCAGCATTTT
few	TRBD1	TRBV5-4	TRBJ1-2	CASNHRDRGDYGYTF	TGTGCCAGCAACCACCGGGACAGGGGTGACTATGGCTACACCTTC
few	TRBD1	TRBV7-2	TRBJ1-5	CASSSDRGLGQPQHF	TGTGCCAGCAGCTCGGACAGGGGGCTGGGTCAGCCCCAGCATTTT
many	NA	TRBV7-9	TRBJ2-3	CASSPTDRSTDTQYF	TGTGCCAGCAGCCCTACAGACAGGAGCACAGATACGCAGTATTTT
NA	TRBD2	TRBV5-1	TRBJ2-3	CASSLGPAGGTDTQYF	TGCGCCAGCAGCTTGGGTCCAGCGGGGGGCACAGATACGCAGTATTTT
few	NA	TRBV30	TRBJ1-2	CAWRLLDYGYTF	TGTGCCTGGAGACTTCTTGACTATGGCTACACCTTC
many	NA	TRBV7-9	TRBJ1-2	CASSFLADYGYTF	TGTGCCAGCAGCTTCTTGGCGGACTATGGCTACACCTTC
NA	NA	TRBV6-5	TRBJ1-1	CASSESWSEAFF	TGTGCCAGCAGTGAGTCTTGGTCTGAAGCTTTCTTT
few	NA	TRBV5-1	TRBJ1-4	CASSLRQGNEKLFF	TGCGCCAGCAGCTTGCGGCAGGGTAATGAAAAACTGTTTTTT
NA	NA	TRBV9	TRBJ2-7	CASSPRGSQIDEQYF	TGTGCCAGCAGCCCAAGGGGCTCCCAGATCGACGAGCAGTACTTC
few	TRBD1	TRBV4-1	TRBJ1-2	CASSPSGQGRGYTF	TGCGCCAGCAGCCCCTCGGGACAGGGCCGTGGCTACACCTTC
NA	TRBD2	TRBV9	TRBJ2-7	CASSVGRGGAYEQYF	TGTGCCAGCAGCGTAGGGCGGGGGGGCGCCTACGAGCAGTACTTC
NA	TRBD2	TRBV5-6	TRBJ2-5	CASSLAGRGYQETQYF	TGTGCCAGCAGCTTGGCCGGGAGGGGCTACCAAGAGACCCAGTACTTC
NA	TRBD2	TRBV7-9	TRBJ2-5	CASSPGASGRNQETQYF	TGTGCCAGCAGCCCGGGGGCTAGCGGGCGAAACCAAGAGACCCAGTACTTC